The rows below give T cell receptor beta chains drawn from one sample of a study of blood T cell repertoires in COVID-19. Repertoires were generated with immunoSEQ multiplex PCR, while TCRdb's copy carries only in-frame clones and drops some. The sample holds about 71,000 clones, 82% seen once. Sequenced input: peripheral blood. The receptor source for this set is a woman older than 75 with acute or convalescent COVID-19. The CDR3 runs from the conserved cysteine through the conserved F or W. A D gene is named only where the DNA matches it firmly. Clone size appears in some rows only: once, few, many, or a class for an expanded clone.

V gene: TRBV7-9; D gene: .; J gene: TRBJ1-4; clone size: .; CDR3 DNA: TGTGCCAGCAGCTTCCAGGGGTCGTTCGAAAAACTGTTTTTT; CDR3 protein: CASSFQGSFEKLFF
V gene: TRBV6-2/TRBV6-3; D gene: .; J gene: TRBJ2-7; clone size: .; CDR3 DNA: TGTGCCAGCAGTTCCGTCCGCGGTAGACCGGTTTACGAGCAGTACTTC; CDR3 protein: CASSSVRGRPVYEQYF
V gene: TRBV27; D gene: TRBD1; J gene: TRBJ1-5; clone size: once; CDR3 DNA: TGTGCCAGCAGTAGGGACAGGGATAGCAATCAGCCCCAGCATTTT; CDR3 protein: CASSRDRDSNQPQHF
V gene: TRBV21-1; D gene: .; J gene: TRBJ2-1; clone size: .; CDR3 DNA: TGTGCCAGCAGCAAACACCGGGACAGGTTCAGCTCCTACAATGAGCAGTTCTTC; CDR3 protein: CASSKHRDRFSSYNEQFF
V gene: TRBV6-1; D gene: .; J gene: TRBJ2-3; clone size: .; CDR3 DNA: TGTGCCAGCAGTGAACGCATAGCTAGCACAGATACGCAGTATTTT; CDR3 protein: CASSERIASTDTQYF
V gene: TRBV18; D gene: .; J gene: TRBJ1-6; clone size: .; CDR3 DNA: TGTGCCAGCTCACCTCAGTATAATTCACCCCTCCACTTT; CDR3 protein: CASSPQYNSPLHF
V gene: TRBV9; D gene: .; J gene: TRBJ2-3; clone size: .; CDR3 DNA: TGTGCCAGCAGCGAGACTAGCACAGATACGCAGTATTTT; CDR3 protein: CASSETSTDTQYF
V gene: TRBV10-3; D gene: .; J gene: TRBJ1-5; clone size: .; CDR3 DNA: TGTGCCATCAGTGAGGGTGGGGGGGGGCAGCCCCAGCATTTT; CDR3 protein: CAISEGGGGQPQHF
V gene: TRBV18; D gene: TRBD2; J gene: TRBJ2-4; clone size: .; CDR3 DNA: TGTGCCAGCTCACCAAAACCGGGACTACGAGAGGAAAACATTCAGTACTTC; CDR3 protein: CASSPKPGLREENIQYF
V gene: TRBV29-1; D gene: TRBD2; J gene: TRBJ2-3; clone size: few; CDR3 DNA: TGCAGCGTAGCCGGACTAGCGGGATTGACAGATACGCAGTATTTT; CDR3 protein: CSVAGLAGLTDTQYF
V gene: TRBV9; D gene: TRBD1; J gene: TRBJ1-5; clone size: .; CDR3 DNA: TGTGCCAGCAGCGTCGGACAGGGGGCAATGCCCCAGCATTTT; CDR3 protein: CASSVGQGAMPQHF
V gene: TRBV6-1; D gene: TRBD1; J gene: TRBJ2-2; clone size: .; CDR3 DNA: TGTGCCAGCAGAGACAGGGGAGTTCGCACCGGGGAGCTGTTTTTT; CDR3 protein: CASRDRGVRTGELFF
V gene: TRBV10-1; D gene: .; J gene: TRBJ2-2; clone size: .; CDR3 DNA: TGCGCCAGCCGGCCCGGGGGTAACACCGGGGAGCTGTTTTTT; CDR3 protein: CASRPGGNTGELFF
V gene: TRBV19; D gene: TRBD1; J gene: TRBJ2-2; clone size: once; CDR3 DNA: TGTGCCAGTAGTCGGACAGGGTGGAACGGGGAGCTGTTTTTT; CDR3 protein: CASSRTGWNGELFF
V gene: TRBV19; D gene: TRBD1; J gene: TRBJ2-5; clone size: few; CDR3 DNA: TGTGCCAGTAGTATGCTAGGACAGGACCAAGAGACCCAGTACTTC; CDR3 protein: CASSMLGQDQETQYF
V gene: TRBV4-1; D gene: TRBD1; J gene: TRBJ1-5; clone size: .; CDR3 DNA: TGCGCCAGCAGCCAACATCCTTACAGGGGGCTGAATCAGCCCCAACATTTT; CDR3 protein: CASSQHPYRGLNQPQHF
V gene: TRBV6-2/TRBV6-3; D gene: TRBD2; J gene: TRBJ2-7; clone size: .; CDR3 DNA: TGTGCCAGCAGTTACAACGGGAGGGACTACGAGCAGTACTTC; CDR3 protein: CASSYNGRDYEQYF
V gene: TRBV28; D gene: TRBD1; J gene: TRBJ2-1; clone size: .; CDR3 DNA: TGTGCCAGCCGCCCAGGGGGCCCCCCCTCCTACAATGAGCAGTTCTTC; CDR3 protein: CASRPGGPPSYNEQFF
V gene: TRBV6-5; D gene: .; J gene: TRBJ1-5; clone size: .; CDR3 DNA: TGTGCCAGCAGTCTCGACACAACTAGCAATCAGCCCCAGCATTTT; CDR3 protein: CASSLDTTSNQPQHF
V gene: TRBV29-1; D gene: .; J gene: TRBJ2-5; clone size: .; CDR3 DNA: TGCAGCGTTGAAGATCTCGGACTCGTCCGTCCGTACTTC; CDR3 protein: CSVEDLGLVRPYF
V gene: TRBV18; D gene: .; J gene: TRBJ1-1; clone size: .; CDR3 DNA: TGTGCCAGCTCACCTTTCATCCAGGGGATCACTGAAGCTTTCTTT; CDR3 protein: CASSPFIQGITEAFF
V gene: TRBV18; D gene: .; J gene: TRBJ1-1; clone size: once; CDR3 DNA: TGTGCCAGCTCATCTTTAGAGGGGGACACTGAAGCTTTCTTT; CDR3 protein: CASSSLEGDTEAFF
V gene: TRBV7-9; D gene: .; J gene: TRBJ2-3; clone size: .; CDR3 DNA: TGTGCCAGCAGCTTATGGGCCAGAAACACAGATACGCAGTATTTT; CDR3 protein: CASSLWARNTDTQYF
V gene: TRBV6-5; D gene: TRBD1; J gene: TRBJ1-1; clone size: .; CDR3 DNA: TGTGCCAGCAGTCTCAGGGGGGTTGGGAACACTGAAGCTTTCTTT; CDR3 protein: CASSLRGVGNTEAFF
V gene: TRBV7-6; D gene: TRBD2; J gene: TRBJ2-1; clone size: .; CDR3 DNA: TGTGCCAGCAGCTTAGTGGCGGGAGGTTCGCACAATGAGCAGTTCTTC; CDR3 protein: CASSLVAGGSHNEQFF
V gene: TRBV11-2; D gene: TRBD2; J gene: TRBJ2-4; clone size: .; CDR3 DNA: TGTGCCAGCAGCTTAGGTTTTCAGCGGGGACTAGCCAAAAACATTCAGTACTTC; CDR3 protein: CASSLGFQRGLAKNIQYF
V gene: TRBV5-1; D gene: TRBD2; J gene: TRBJ2-3; clone size: few; CDR3 DNA: TGCGCCAGTTCACTAGCGGGAGGTCTAGATACGCAGTATTTT; CDR3 protein: CASSLAGGLDTQYF
V gene: TRBV19; D gene: TRBD2; J gene: TRBJ2-2; clone size: .; CDR3 DNA: TGTGCCAGTAGTAAGGGACTAGCGGGAGTGACCGGGGAGCTGTTTTTT; CDR3 protein: CASSKGLAGVTGELFF
V gene: TRBV29-1; D gene: .; J gene: TRBJ2-5; clone size: .; CDR3 DNA: TGCAGCGTTGTGGGAGGGGGGTGGCGCCAAGAGACCCAGTACTTC; CDR3 protein: CSVVGGGWRQETQYF
V gene: TRBV6-1; D gene: .; J gene: TRBJ2-1; clone size: many; CDR3 DNA: TGTGCCAGCAGCGAAGCGGCGGGTTCCGAGCAGTTCTTC; CDR3 protein: CASSEAAGSEQFF
V gene: TRBV5-1; D gene: TRBD1; J gene: TRBJ1-4; clone size: .; CDR3 DNA: TGCGCCACCCGGGGACAGCCTAATGAAAAACTGTTTTTT; CDR3 protein: CATRGQPNEKLFF
V gene: TRBV30; D gene: .; J gene: TRBJ2-5; clone size: .; CDR3 DNA: TGTGCCTGGAGTGCACAGGGAAGAGGCACGATTGAAGAGACCCAGTACTTC; CDR3 protein: CAWSAQGRGTIEETQYF
V gene: TRBV3-1/TRBV3-2; D gene: TRBD2; J gene: TRBJ2-5; clone size: .; CDR3 DNA: TGTGCCAGCAGCCAAGCTCCCGACAGGGTTCGAACTAGCGGGAGTTGGGGTCAAGAGACCCAGTACTTC; CDR3 protein: CASSQAPDRVRTSGSWGQETQYF
V gene: TRBV2; D gene: TRBD2; J gene: TRBJ2-3; clone size: .; CDR3 DNA: TGTGCCAGCAGTGAGAGCGGACTAGCGGGAAGAACAGATACGCAGTATTTT; CDR3 protein: CASSESGLAGRTDTQYF
V gene: TRBV19; D gene: .; J gene: TRBJ2-7; clone size: .; CDR3 DNA: TGTGCCAGTAGTCTGACCCGGAGCTCCTACGAGCAGTACTTC; CDR3 protein: CASSLTRSSYEQYF
V gene: TRBV28; D gene: .; J gene: TRBJ2-1; clone size: few; CDR3 DNA: TGTGCCAGCAGTTTTTGGACACCTGGGGATGAGCAGTTCTTC; CDR3 protein: CASSFWTPGDEQFF
V gene: TRBV29-1; D gene: TRBD2; J gene: TRBJ2-2; clone size: once; CDR3 DNA: TGCAGCCCGTGGACTAGCGAGAACACCGGGGAGCTGTTTTTT; CDR3 protein: CSPWTSENTGELFF
V gene: TRBV7-2; D gene: TRBD1; J gene: TRBJ2-7; clone size: .; CDR3 DNA: TGTGCCAGCAGAATCCAGGCAGGGGGCTCCTACGAGCAGTACTTC; CDR3 protein: CASRIQAGGSYEQYF
V gene: TRBV5-5; D gene: TRBD1; J gene: TRBJ2-5; clone size: .; CDR3 DNA: TGTGCCAGCAGCTTGAGGGGACCCTCTACAGGGGCCCAGTACTTC; CDR3 protein: CASSLRGPSTGAQYF
V gene: TRBV9; D gene: TRBD2; J gene: TRBJ2-7; clone size: .; CDR3 DNA: TGTGCCAGCAGCCCCTGGTCTAGCGGGAGCCCCTACGAGCAGTACTTC; CDR3 protein: CASSPWSSGSPYEQYF
V gene: TRBV11-2; D gene: TRBD1; J gene: TRBJ2-7; clone size: once; CDR3 DNA: TGTGCCAGCAGCCTAGGCGGGACAGGGGGCCACGAGCAGTACTTC; CDR3 protein: CASSLGGTGGHEQYF